Presented here are 26 T cell receptor beta chains from one specimen sequenced in a study of blood T cell repertoires in COVID-19. Assay used: immunoSEQ multiplex PCR; TCRdb lists only in-frame clones, some missing. Among roughly 440,000 clones, approximately 88% were seen once, and the ten largest hold about 12%. Material: peripheral blood. All receptors derive from a woman aged 45-65 years with COVID-19, enrolled during active disease.

This clone was detected only once. V and J are TRBV3-1 (or the pseudogene TRBV3-2) and TRBJ1-2; TRBD1 is a possible D gene (5 bases). Germline V gives CDR1 LGHDT, CDR2 YNNKEL (reference sequence). This CDR3 has 15 amino acids. V lost 1 base and J 5 bases, leaving 14 bases between the germline ends. Written as DNA, the CDR3 is TGTGCCAGCAGCCAAGGCGTGACAGAGAGTTATGGCTACACCTTC. It is translated as CASSQGVTESYGYTF.

This clone was seen just once. This chain links TRBV12-3 or TRBV12-4 with TRBJ1-5; tentative D call: TRBD1 (5 bases). This CDR3 spans 13 amino acids. The ends were cut back, 3 bases at V and 6 bases at J, with 9 bases in the middle. The CDR3 loop reads CASSLAGLQPQHF. The CDR3 DNA reads as TGTGCCAGCAGTTTGGCAGGGCTTCAGCCCCAGCATTTT.

CDR3 protein: CASSNPPLSPAIYGYTF. CDR3 nucleotide sequence: TGTGCCAGCAGCAACCCCCCCCTATCCCCAGCGATCTATGGCTACACCTTC. The V call is TRBV9, the J call TRBJ1-2; no clear D gene. The germline V and J ends were trimmed by 4 bases and 4 bases, with 23 bases remaining between them. CDR1 and CDR2 from the germline V gene are SGDLS and YYNGEE. The CDR3 contains 17 residues.

The chain combines TRBV3-1 (or the pseudogene TRBV3-2) with TRBJ2-3; 10 bases map to TRBD2. V lost 4 bases, J lost 4 bases, and 17 bases stayed unmatched. The length of the CDR3 is 19 residues. Germline V gene sequence: CDR1 LGHDT, CDR2 YNNKEL (reference sequence). DNA of the CDR3: TGTGCCAGCAGCCCCGAATTAGCGGGGGGTCCCTGGGGCGCAGATACGCAGTATTTT. Translated, it gives CASSPELAGGPWGADTQYF.

This clone has only one observation. An end of the junction does not agree with germline; a read error may underlie this. The CDR3 DNA reads as TGTGCGGCGCGGGGCCCCTACGAGCAGTACTTC. Translating it yields CAARGPYEQYF. V usage is TRBV29-1 and J usage is TRBJ2-7, with D perhaps TRBD2 (6 bases). Germline CDR1 is SQVTM and CDR2 is ANQGSEA. CDR3 size: 11 residues.

The chain has TRBV5-6 and TRBJ2-7, with D perhaps matching TRBD1 (5 bases). The CDR3 consists of 13 residues. Germline-derived CDR1 and CDR2 are SGHDT and YYEEEE. The V gene lost 0 bases and the J gene lost 3 bases, with 7 bases spanning the gap. CDR3 nucleotide sequence: TGTGCCAGCAGCTTGGAAGGACACTACGAGCAGTACTTC. The encoded protein is CASSLEGHYEQYF.

The V call is TRBV30, the J call TRBJ2-3, with 12 bases matching TRBD2. This CDR3 comprises 15 residues. The germline V gene has CDR1 GTSNPN and CDR2 SVGIG (reference sequence). Unmatched junction bases numbered 8, after V lost 5 bases and J lost 5 bases. The CDR3 spells CAWALAGGLGDTQYF. The CDR3 nucleotides are TGTGCCTGGGCCCTAGCGGGGGGGCTAGGAGATACGCAGTATTTT.

This chain joins TRBV28 and TRBJ2-1, with a weak D call TRBD2 (5 bases). The V and J ends lost 5 bases and 3 bases respectively, with 11 bases between them. Per germline, CDR1 MDHEN and CDR2 SYDVKM. This CDR3 has 14 residues. In DNA form, the CDR3 reads TGTGCCAGCAGTCGGGAACAGTTCTACAATGAGCAGTTCTTC. Amino acids: CASSREQFYNEQFF.

Points on this clone: The same CDR3 arises from other DNA sequences in this sample as well. The chain employs TRBV19 and TRBJ1-1; TRBD1 matches 7 bases. The CDR3 consists of 13 residues. With V trimmed by 6 bases and J by 3 bases, 4 bases remained unmatched. Germline CDR1 LNHDA, CDR2 SQIVND (reference sequence). The CDR3 loop reads CASSTTGDTEAFF. The CDR3 region has the DNA TGTGCCAGTAGCACTACAGGGGACACTGAAGCTTTCTTT.

The CDR3 nucleotides are TGTGCCAGCAGCTTGGTGGTTGGGCGGGATGAGCAGTACTTC. Translating gives CASSLVVGRDEQYF. V gene TRBV5-8 combines with J gene TRBJ2-7; D possibly corresponds to TRBD2 (6 bases). V dropped 0 bases and J dropped 7 bases, with 14 bases sitting between them. The CDR3 spans 14 residues. From germline, CDR1 is SGHTS and CDR2 YDEGEE.

The rearrangement links TRBV15 to TRBJ2-1, with D perhaps matching TRBD2 (6 bases). Germline CDR1 reads LNHNV; CDR2 reads YYDKDF (reference sequence). The length of the CDR3 is 14 residues. Trimming removed 8 bases at V and 1 base at J, with 12 bases between. The CDR3, as DNA: TGTGCCACCGCCCCCGGAGGGTCCTACAATGAGCAGTTCTTC. Its translation is CATAPGGSYNEQFF.

There are a few counts of this clone. This chain uses TRBV28 with TRBJ1-2; D is ambiguous. Germline V lookup: CDR1 MDHEN, CDR2 SYDVKM. V dropped 5 bases and J dropped 2 bases, with 9 bases sitting between them. The CDR3 consists of 13 residues. As DNA, the CDR3 is TGTGCCAGCAGTGTACAACCGAACTATGGCTACACCTTC. It is translated as CASSVQPNYGYTF.

J is TRBJ2-2 and V is TRBV6-1; TRBD1 is a possible D gene (6 bases). Germline values: CDR1 MNHNS, CDR2 SASEGT. V was clipped by 5 bases and J by 6 bases, with 16 bases between them. This CDR3 region has 15 residues. DNA of the CDR3: TGTGCCAGCAGTCCCCCCGGGACACTCGCCGGGGAGCTGTTTTTT. Residues: CASSPPGTLAGELFF.

The chain employs TRBV5-1 and TRBJ2-1, with a tentative D call TRBD2 (5 bases). The CDR3 extends over 13 amino acids. Trimming took off 1 base at V and 8 bases at J, with 10 bases between the two ends. Germline lookup yields CDR1 SGHRS and CDR2 YFSETQ. The CDR3 sequence is CASSLSSGDEQFF. The CDR3 nucleotides are TGCGCCAGCAGCTTGTCGTCCGGGGATGAGCAGTTCTTC.

This chain links TRBV6-6 with TRBJ1-5; the D gene is possibly TRBD1 (6 bases). Germline assignment: CDR1 MNHNY and CDR2 SVGAGI (reference sequence). The CDR3 loop spans 13 amino acids. The ends were cut back, 8 bases at V and 4 bases at J, with 12 bases in the middle. The CDR3 region is CASGYRENQPQHF. CDR3 nucleotide sequence: TGTGCCAGCGGATACAGGGAGAATCAGCCCCAGCATTTT.

V usage is TRBV3-1 (or the pseudogene TRBV3-2) and J usage is TRBJ1-2, with D tentatively TRBD1 (5 bases). The germline V and J ends were trimmed by 4 bases and 4 bases, with 16 bases remaining between them. Germline V gene lookup returns CDR1 LGHDT and CDR2 YNNKEL (reference sequence). The CDR3 is 15 residues long. CDR3 sequence: CASSPGAGLSYGYTF. The CDR3 DNA reads as TGTGCCAGCAGCCCTGGGGCGGGGCTCAGCTATGGCTACACCTTC.

The rearrangement joins TRBV19 to TRBJ1-2, with D maybe TRBD1 (5 bases). V was cut by 5 bases and J by 1 base, with 14 bases left in between. Germline CDR1 and CDR2: LNHDA and SQIVND (reference sequence). The CDR3 sequence is 15 residues long. CDR3 coding DNA: TGTGCCAGTAGTGACGAATCTCAGGGTAACTATGGCTACACCTTC. It specifies CASSDESQGNYGYTF.

The chain has TRBV7-9 and TRBJ1-2; tentative D call: TRBD1 (5 bases). This CDR3 is built from 17 residues. CDR1 is SEHNR, CDR2 FQNEAQ, per germline (reference sequence). Trimming pared 3 bases from V and 6 bases from J, leaving 23 bases between. The DNA for the CDR3 is TGTGCCAGCAGCTTCGGAGGGGAACGGGGTCCCTCAAATGGCTACACCTTC. Translation gives CASSFGGERGPSNGYTF.

There are a few counts of this clone. This chain links TRBV9 with TRBJ2-7; tentative D call: TRBD2 (6 bases). In germline, CDR1 is SGDLS, CDR2 YYNGEE. CDR3 length equals 14 residues. The V end lost 3 bases, the J end lost 2 bases, and 12 bases lay between the germline ends. The CDR3 coding sequence is TGTGCCAGCAGCGAGGGACTCGCGACCTACGAGCAGTACTTC. This codes for CASSEGLATYEQYF.

The V gene is TRBV11-2, the J gene TRBJ2-3; D ambiguous. Trimming took 1 base from V and 4 from J, leaving 6 bases between them. This CDR3 has 13 amino acids. From germline, CDR1 is SGHAT and CDR2 FQNNGV. DNA of the CDR3: TGTGCCAGCAGCTTAGGGCAGTCAGATACGCAGTATTTT. Translation gives CASSLGQSDTQYF.

The J gene is TRBJ2-1, the V gene TRBV15; weak D call: TRBD1 (7 bases). The CDR3 runs to 15 residues. The germline gives CDR1 LNHNV, CDR2 YYDKDF (reference sequence). Trimming pared 5 bases from V and 5 bases from J, leaving 16 bases between. The CDR3 here is CATSRGTVTNNEQFF. In DNA, the CDR3 is TGTGCCACCAGCCGGGGGACAGTTACTAACAATGAGCAGTTCTTC.

The chain joins TRBV28 to TRBJ1-1; perhaps TRBD1 as D (5 bases). The germline gives CDR1 MDHEN, CDR2 SYDVKM. Between the trimmed V and J ends, which lost 8 bases and 3 bases, there was a span of 13 bases. The CDR3 has 13 residues. The CDR3 region is CASCMGGDTEAFF. CDR3 sequence (DNA): TGTGCCAGCTGTATGGGAGGGGACACTGAAGCTTTCTTT.

The genes are TRBV28 and TRBJ1-5, with D maybe TRBD1 (5 bases). The length of the CDR3 is 15 residues. Per germline, CDR1 MDHEN and CDR2 SYDVKM. V lost 7 bases to trimming and J lost 2 bases, with 15 bases between them. CDR3: CASTLEAGGNQPQHF. CDR3 sequence (DNA): TGTGCCAGCACCCTAGAGGCGGGGGGCAATCAGCCCCAGCATTTT.

The CDR3 DNA is TGTGCCAGCAGCAGCGGACGGACCACTGAAGCTTTCTTT. Its translation is CASSSGRTTEAFF. This chain links TRBV7-9 with TRBJ1-1; D gene ambiguous. Germline V gene data show CDR1 as SEHNR and CDR2 as FQNEAQ (reference sequence). V dropped 5 bases and J dropped 4 bases, with 11 bases sitting between them. The CDR3 has 13 residues.

This rearrangement joins TRBV3-1 (or the pseudogene TRBV3-2) to TRBJ1-1; 9 positions match TRBD1. V dropped 4 bases and J dropped 5; count of bases not matched to a gene: 5. There are 14 residues in the CDR3. Looked up from germline, CDR1 is LGHDT and CDR2 is YNNKEL (reference sequence). As DNA, the CDR3 is TGTGCCAGCAGCCCTAAAGGGACAGGGACTGAAGCTTTCTTT. Protein: CASSPKGTGTEAFF.

The chain employs TRBV20-1 and TRBJ2-4; weak D call: TRBD1 (5 bases). With 5 bases removed from V and 8 bases from J, the gap between germline ends came to 10 bases. This CDR3 has 11 residues. CDR1 is DFQATT, CDR2 SNEGSKA, per germline (reference sequence). CDR3 in amino acids: CSAGAGYIQYF. The CDR3 DNA reads as TGCAGTGCTGGTGCAGGGTACATTCAGTACTTC.